A selection of T cell receptor beta chains follows, all from one sample in a study of Graves' ophthalmopathy and Graves' hyperthyroidism. Each CDR3 protein is one row after TCRdb ran MiXCR on the multiplex PCR reads. Of 500,000 to 700,000 distinct CDR3 sequences in the sample, about a fifth were seen once. Sample: peripheral blood. These receptors originate from a woman aged 18-29 years with stable Graves' hyperthyroidism. Some clones in this sample may be carry-over from other donors' samples. The CDR3 runs from the conserved cysteine through the conserved F or W. D genes are given only for firm matches. Some rows mark clone size as missing; the rest say once, few, many or name a class of expanded clone.

v_gene,abundance,j_gene,d_gene,CDR3aa,CDR3nt
TRBV30,few,TRBJ1-1,-,CAWSRQEITEAFF,TGTGCCTGGAGTCGACAGGAAATCACTGAAGCTTTCTTT
TRBV6-5,-,TRBJ2-6,TRBD2,CASSYGGGSGANVLTF,TGTGCCAGCAGTTACGGGGGGGGTAGTGGGGCCAACGTCCTGACTTTC
TRBV7-2,few,TRBJ2-7,TRBD2,CASSFWTSGGYEQYF,TGTGCCAGCAGCTTCTGGACTAGCGGGGGCTACGAGCAGTACTTC
TRBV29-1,-,TRBJ2-7,-,CSVVWLTGIGEQYF,TGCAGCGTTGTCTGGCTGACGGGGATTGGGGAGCAGTACTTC
TRBV19,-,TRBJ1-1,-,CASRPGRYTEAFF,TGTGCCAGCCGTCCAGGGAGGTACACTGAAGCTTTCTTT
TRBV12-3/TRBV12-4,many,TRBJ1-5,-,CASSPGQFNQPQHF,TGTGCCAGCAGTCCTGGACAGTTTAATCAGCCCCAGCATTTT
TRBV10-1,-,TRBJ1-2,-,CASSVHRGYGYTF,TGCGCCAGCAGTGTCCACCGAGGCTATGGCTACACCTTC
TRBV12-3/TRBV12-4,many,TRBJ2-7,TRBD1,CASSLNQGEEQYF,TGTGCCAGCAGTTTAAACCAGGGGGAGGAGCAGTACTTC
TRBV7-9,-,TRBJ1-2,-,CASSLQTENYGYTF,TGTGCCAGCAGCTTACAGACAGAGAACTATGGCTACACCTTC
TRBV29-1,-,TRBJ1-1,-,CSGGSVNTEAFF,TGCAGCGGCGGGAGTGTGAACACTGAAGCTTTCTTT
TRBV12-3/TRBV12-4,many,TRBJ1-2,-,CASSLWTVGGYGYTF,TGTGCCAGCAGTTTATGGACAGTTGGAGGGTATGGCTACACCTTC
TRBV6-1,-,TRBJ2-7,TRBD2,CASRVAGDEQYF,TGTGCCAGCAGGGTAGCGGGAGACGAGCAGTACTTC
TRBV7-3,many,TRBJ2-7,TRBD2,CASSPAGSGRVEQYF,TGTGCCAGCAGCCCGGCGGGGAGCGGGAGGGTAGAGCAGTACTTC
TRBV27,many,TRBJ2-7,TRBD1,CASSLMDRVHEQYF,TGTGCCAGCAGTTTAATGGACAGGGTCCACGAGCAGTACTTC
TRBV2,-,TRBJ1-2,TRBD1,CASSNFDRAYGYTF,TGTGCCAGCAGTAATTTTGACAGGGCGTATGGCTACACCTTC
TRBV28,-,TRBJ1-2,-,CASSLDVGGAGYTF,TGTGCCAGCAGCTTGGACGTCGGGGGCGCGGGCTACACCTTC
TRBV6-1,-,TRBJ1-2,-,CASTTPPGSGYTF,TGTGCCAGCACCACCCCACCGGGGAGCGGCTACACCTTC
TRBV15,many,TRBJ2-6,-,CATSRGVAGTNVLTF,TGTGCCACCAGCAGAGGGGTAGCCGGGACCAACGTCCTGACTTTC
TRBV27,many,TRBJ1-1,-,CASSGVGGGAFF,TGTGCCAGCAGTGGAGTCGGGGGTGGCGCTTTCTTT
TRBV12-3/TRBV12-4,many,TRBJ1-6,TRBD1,CASSKTGLDSPLHF,TGTGCCAGCAGTAAGACAGGGCTTGATTCACCCCTCCACTTT
TRBV27,many,TRBJ2-4,-,CASSSALLAKNIQYF,TGTGCCAGCAGTTCGGCTTTACTAGCCAAAAACATTCAGTACTTC
TRBV29-1,many,TRBJ2-7,-,CSAGRGTDYEQYF,TGCAGCGCCGGGAGGGGGACAGATTACGAGCAGTACTTC
TRBV3-1,few,TRBJ1-2,-,CASSPNSGDYGYTF,TGTGCCAGCAGCCCCAATTCCGGGGACTATGGCTACACCTTC
TRBV20-1,-,TRBJ2-5,-,CSGQVQETQYF,TGCAGTGGACAGGTACAAGAGACCCAGTACTTC
TRBV30,many,TRBJ1-5,TRBD1,CAWKGGEAYSNQPQHF,TGTGCCTGGAAAGGGGGCGAAGCCTATAGCAATCAGCCCCAGCATTTT
TRBV15,many,TRBJ1-3,-,CATSRDRLTLSGNTIYF,TGTGCCACCAGCAGGGACCGCCTTACCCTCTCTGGAAACACCATATATTTT
TRBV9,many,TRBJ2-5,TRBD2,CASTLSWGGTETQYF,TGTGCCAGCACCCTCAGCTGGGGGGGGACAGAGACCCAGTACTTC
TRBV2,many,TRBJ1-5,-,CASRALGGGNQPQHF,TGTGCCAGCAGGGCCCTCGGTGGGGGCAATCAGCCCCAGCATTTT
TRBV6-9,many,TRBJ2-1,-,CASSLSNEQFF,TGTGCCAGCAGTCTTTCGAATGAGCAGTTCTTC
TRBV7-9,many,TRBJ1-1,-,CASSQGVFGAFF,TGTGCCAGCAGCCAAGGGGTGTTCGGAGCTTTCTTT
TRBV5-1,many,TRBJ2-7,TRBD1,CASSKGQAYEQYF,TGCGCCAGCAGCAAGGGACAGGCCTACGAGCAGTACTTC
TRBV7-2,many,TRBJ2-2,-,CASSPSPGELFF,TGTGCCAGCAGCCCCAGCCCCGGGGAGCTGTTTTTT
TRBV30,many,TRBJ2-7,-,CAWSVRGGTTKQYF,TGTGCCTGGAGTGTACGCGGGGGCACTACGAAGCAGTACTTC
TRBV10-3,few,TRBJ1-1,TRBD1,CAISDPTGANTEAFF,TGTGCCATCAGTGACCCTACAGGGGCGAACACTGAAGCTTTCTTT
TRBV29-1,many,TRBJ1-3,-,CSGGGAGNTIYF,TGCAGCGGAGGGGGAGCTGGAAACACCATATATTTT
TRBV29-1,many,TRBJ1-1,-,CSVSIQENTEAFF,TGCAGCGTTTCAATCCAAGAGAACACTGAAGCTTTCTTT
TRBV6-5,-,TRBJ2-2,-,CASSYSNSGFRIGELFF,TGTGCCAGCAGTTACTCGAATTCGGGGTTTCGCATCGGGGAGCTGTTTTTT
TRBV25-1,many,TRBJ1-5,TRBD1,CASSAGQGAQQPQHF,TGTGCCAGCAGTGCCGGACAGGGGGCCCAACAGCCCCAGCATTTT
TRBV28,once,TRBJ1-1,-,CASILGQWTEAFF,TGTGCCAGCATTCTAGGACAGTGGACTGAAGCTTTCTTT
TRBV12-3/TRBV12-4,many,TRBJ2-7,-,CASSLGGAGSGEQYF,TGTGCCAGCAGTTTGGGTGGGGCAGGGTCCGGCGAGCAGTACTTC
TRBV27,-,TRBJ2-7,-,CASSNLGRVYDQYF,TGTGCCAGCAGTAATCTTGGCAGGGTCTACGATCAGTACTTC
TRBV20-1,few,TRBJ1-2,-,CSARDRKGGDYGYTF,TGCAGTGCTAGAGATAGGAAAGGGGGAGACTATGGCTACACCTTC